These T cell receptor beta chains were read from a single sample in a study of T cell responses to AZD1222 COVID-19 vaccine. Sequencing was performed with immunoSEQ multiplex PCR; in TCRdb, only in-frame clones are kept and a portion is missing. The table includes 95,000 to 150,000 clones, 80% to 90% detected once. Material: peripheral blood, obtained on day 0 of MenACWY control vaccination. Receptors originate from an adult in good health. Each CDR3 is given with its conserved first and last residue. Each record gives: D gene, V gene, J gene, clone size, CDR3 DNA, CDR3 protein. The D gene is left open where the match is weak. Some rows have no size entry. The others give once, few or many, or a class for an expanded clone.

TRBD2,TRBV6-2/TRBV6-3,TRBJ2-3,.,TGTGCCAGCAGGCCTACCCTAATGACTAGCGGAGACACAGATACGCAGTATTTT,CASRPTLMTSGDTDTQYF
.,TRBV24-1,TRBJ1-5,.,TGTGCCACCAGTGATGGCTCCGACAGTGGGTTTGGGCAGCCCCAGCATTTT,CATSDGSDSGFGQPQHF
TRBD2,TRBV6-5,TRBJ2-7,.,TGTGCCACCGACCCCCGGGAGGGCGGCTACGAGCAGTACTTC,CATDPREGGYEQYF
.,TRBV12-5,TRBJ1-1,.,TGTGCTAGTGGGATACGGACGGGCCCGAACACTGAAGCTTTCTTT,CASGIRTGPNTEAFF
TRBD2,TRBV11-3,TRBJ2-7,.,TGTGCCAGCAGCTTAGAGAGAGGAGGGGCGGGAGGAACCTACGAGCAGTACTTC,CASSLERGGAGGTYEQYF
.,TRBV7-3,TRBJ2-1,.,TGTGCCAGCAGCCCCAATGGGGCCAGCTCCTACAATGAGCAGTTCTTC,CASSPNGASSYNEQFF
.,TRBV5-8,TRBJ1-2,.,TGTGCCAGCAGCTTCGGGTTGGGCTTTCGCTGGAGGAACGACTATGGCTACACCTTC,CASSFGLGFRWRNDYGYTF
.,TRBV5-1,TRBJ1-1,.,TGCGCCAGCAGCTTGGTTTCGGTTATGAACACTGAAGCTTTCTTT,CASSLVSVMNTEAFF
TRBD2,TRBV2,TRBJ2-1,.,TGTGCCAGCAGCGCTAGCGGGAGCTCCTACAATGAGCAGTTCTTC,CASSASGSSYNEQFF
TRBD1,TRBV27,TRBJ1-1,.,TGTGCCAGCAGTTTATCGACAGGGCAAAACACTGAAGCTTTCTTT,CASSLSTGQNTEAFF
.,TRBV7-3,TRBJ2-1,.,TGTGCCAGCAGCCCCTCCCACCTACCCTACAATGAGCAGTTCTTC,CASSPSHLPYNEQFF
.,TRBV6-5,TRBJ1-4,.,TGTGCCAGCAGTTACGGCCAGGGAAATGAAAAACTGTTTTTT,CASSYGQGNEKLFF
TRBD1,TRBV6-5,TRBJ1-1,.,TGTGCCAGCAGTACTCAGGGGGCCGGGACTGAAGCTTTCTTT,CASSTQGAGTEAFF
TRBD1,TRBV6-5,TRBJ1-4,few,TGTGCCAGCAGTTACTCTACAGGGGCAAAACTGTTTTTT,CASSYSTGAKLFF
.,TRBV6-5,TRBJ1-1,.,TGTGCCAGCAGTTACTCGAAGGGGAGGACTGAAGCTTTCTTT,CASSYSKGRTEAFF
.,TRBV6-5,TRBJ1-2,.,TGTGCCAGCAGTTACTCGAGTAGGGTGGAGCATGGCTACACCTTC,CASSYSSRVEHGYTF
TRBD1,TRBV27,TRBJ1-5,.,TGTGCCAGCAGTAGGGGGCCCGAGGGGTATCCCCAGCATTTT,CASSRGPEGYPQHF
TRBD1,TRBV29-1,TRBJ1-2,.,TGCAGCGTTGCGTCGACGGGACAGGGACATGGCTACACCTTC,CSVASTGQGHGYTF
TRBD2,TRBV7-9,TRBJ2-1,once,TGTGCCGGGGGGTTAGCGGGAGGGCCCAGGTTCGATGAGCAGTTCTTC,CAGGLAGGPRFDEQFF
TRBD1,TRBV30,TRBJ1-2,.,TGTGCCTGGAGAACCACAGGGGCCGGGAACTATGGCTACACCTTC,CAWRTTGAGNYGYTF
TRBD2,TRBV27,TRBJ2-1,.,TGTGCCAGCAGTATTACAGCGGGAGGGCCTTCAGGTGAGCAGTTCTTC,CASSITAGGPSGEQFF
TRBD1,TRBV5-8,TRBJ1-5,many,TGTGCCAGCAGCGAAAAGGGGGCTGGAAGCAATCAGCCCCAGCATTTT,CASSEKGAGSNQPQHF
TRBD1,TRBV7-2,TRBJ1-2,.,TGTGCCAGCAGCTTAGCGCCAGGGGGAAACTATGGCTACACCTTC,CASSLAPGGNYGYTF
.,TRBV5-1,TRBJ2-1,.,TGCGCCAGCAGCTTGGCTGTTACAGACGATAATGAGCAGTTCTTC,CASSLAVTDDNEQFF
.,TRBV5-1,TRBJ2-6,.,TGCGCCAGCAGCTTGGCCTGGGCGGACCGGTCGGGGGCCAACGTCCTGACTTTC,CASSLAWADRSGANVLTF
.,TRBV5-6,TRBJ2-5,.,TGTGCCAGCAGCTTGCGGCAGGGGGGTTTTGAGACCCAGTACTTC,CASSLRQGGFETQYF
.,TRBV9,TRBJ1-5,.,TGTGCCAGCTCCGACGGGGGGGAGAGCAATCAGCCCCAGCATTTT,CASSDGGESNQPQHF
TRBD2,TRBV5-1,TRBJ2-1,.,TGCGCCAGCAGCTTGGCCTTGGTAGCGGGGCCCTCCTACAATGAGCAGTTCTTC,CASSLALVAGPSYNEQFF
TRBD1,TRBV5-1,TRBJ1-1,.,TGCGCCAGCAGCTATGACCGACAGGGCAACACTGAAGCTTTCTTT,CASSYDRQGNTEAFF
.,TRBV5-8,TRBJ2-7,.,TGTGCCAGCAGCTTGGATGTTTACGAGCAGTACTTC,CASSLDVYEQYF
TRBD2,TRBV6-2/TRBV6-3,TRBJ2-3,.,TGTGCCAGCAGTAAAGCGGGAGGAATGACAGATACGCAGTATTTT,CASSKAGGMTDTQYF
.,TRBV12-3/TRBV12-4,TRBJ1-1,once,TGTGCCAGCAGTTTAGGCGGGAACACTGAAGCTTTCTTT,CASSLGGNTEAFF
TRBD2,TRBV7-3,TRBJ2-5,.,TGTGCCAGCAGCGGGACTAGCGGGAGCGGAGAGACCCAGTACTTC,CASSGTSGSGETQYF
TRBD1,TRBV11-3,TRBJ2-7,once,TGTGCCAGCAGCTTTGCGACAGGGGTCGAGCAGTACTTC,CASSFATGVEQYF
TRBD2,TRBV5-1,TRBJ2-1,.,TGCGCCAGCAACCTAGCGGTCTCCTACAATGAGCAGTTCTTC,CASNLAVSYNEQFF
.,TRBV19,TRBJ1-1,.,TGTGCCAGTAGTACCGGACGGAAGAACACTGAAGCTTTCTTT,CASSTGRKNTEAFF
TRBD2,TRBV4-1,TRBJ2-5,.,TGCGCCAGCAGCCAAGGGACTAGCAAACAAGAGACCCAGTACTTC,CASSQGTSKQETQYF
.,TRBV6-5,TRBJ1-1,.,TGTGCCAGCACCCAACTCGCGGGGGGCCACACTGAAGCTTTCTTT,CASTQLAGGHTEAFF
.,TRBV12-3/TRBV12-4,TRBJ1-1,.,TGTGCCAGCAGTTTTGACGAGAACACTGAAGCTTTCTTT,CASSFDENTEAFF
.,TRBV11-2,TRBJ2-7,.,TGTGCCAGCAGCTTAGTGGGGGGCGCCTTTTACGAGCAGTACTTC,CASSLVGGAFYEQYF
.,TRBV5-1,TRBJ1-1,.,TGCGCCAGCAGCTTGTCCCTGGGGGGGGCTGAAGCTTTCTTT,CASSLSLGGAEAFF
.,TRBV5-4,TRBJ1-5,.,TGTGCCAGCTCCCGGGGCCAAAATCAGCCCCAGCATTTT,CASSRGQNQPQHF
TRBD1,TRBV5-1,TRBJ1-2,.,TGCGCCAGCAGCACCGGACAGGCCTACTATGGCTACACCTTC,CASSTGQAYYGYTF
TRBD1,TRBV7-2,TRBJ1-5,.,TGTGCCAGCAGCGGAAATACAGGGGGCCAGCCCCAGCATTTT,CASSGNTGGQPQHF
.,TRBV4-2,TRBJ1-1,.,TGTGCCAGCAGGCAAGGATTGGGAAAGACAGATAACACTGAAGCTTTCTTT,CASRQGLGKTDNTEAFF
.,TRBV10-1,TRBJ2-5,.,TGCGCCAGCAGTGAGTCAACCGGCCAAGAGACCCAGTACTTC,CASSESTGQETQYF
.,TRBV27,TRBJ2-2,.,TGTGCCAGCAGTTTTTTTACAGGGAGGACCGGGGAGCTGTTTTTT,CASSFFTGRTGELFF
.,TRBV3-1/TRBV3-2,TRBJ1-1,.,TGTGCCAGCAGCCTAGAGAACACTGAAGCTTTCTTT,CASSLENTEAFF
TRBD1,TRBV5-1,TRBJ2-7,.,TGCGCCAGCAGCGGACAGGGGCGGGAATACGAGCAGTACTTC,CASSGQGREYEQYF
TRBD1,TRBV6-4,TRBJ1-5,.,TGTGCCAGCAGTTATGACAGGGCTCAGCCCCAGCATTTT,CASSYDRAQPQHF
.,TRBV6-1,TRBJ2-7,.,TGTGCCAGCAGTGAAGAGGGGTCTAGCTCCTACGAGCAGTACTTC,CASSEEGSSSYEQYF
.,TRBV7-2,TRBJ2-2,.,TGTGCCAGCAGCCAAACGCGGAGCCCCGGGGAGCTGTTTTTT,CASSQTRSPGELFF
.,TRBV4-3,TRBJ2-7,.,TGCGCCAGCAGCCAAGATAGGGGCGGAGCCTACGAGCAGTACTTC,CASSQDRGGAYEQYF
.,TRBV29-1,TRBJ1-1,.,TGCAGCGTTGAACAGAGAAGGAGAGACACTGAAGCTTTCTTT,CSVEQRRRDTEAFF
.,TRBV4-3,TRBJ2-3,.,TGCGCCAGCAGCCAAGACCAGGGCGGCTCAACGACCTATACGCAGTATTTT,CASSQDQGGSTTYTQYF
TRBD2,TRBV7-8,TRBJ2-1,.,TGTGCCAGCAGCTTAATTACCGGGACTAGCGGGAGGGCTAATGAGCAGTTCTTC,CASSLITGTSGRANEQFF
.,TRBV12-3/TRBV12-4,TRBJ2-1,.,TGTGCCAGCACCGGAAGGTATGAGCAGTTCTTC,CASTGRYEQFF